Given below is one T cell receptor (beta chain) in context. No antigen is known for it. No base quality information exists; no much larger clone differs at one position. The data belong to a study of technical replicates of blood from several donors (dated by TCRdb to about 2017). From cysteine to phenylalanine, the CDR3 is 15 amino acids long. CDR3 DNA only is kept here, 45 bases in frame from base 1. V sheds 0 bases and J sheds 2 bases, leaving 8 bases between their ends. The germline V gene (reference sequence) yields MNHEY for CDR1 and SMNVEV for CDR2. The library was produced with the immunoSEQ multiplex PCR assay. This immuneACCESS table, as held by TCRdb, lists in-frame sequences with V and J called but not all clones. Of the missing ones, under half trace to an unresolved V gene in checked studies; the others have no known cause. The table for this sample lists about 80,000 clones; 80% to 90% of them were counted only once. The ten largest clones represent 4.8% of the sample.

In this chain, TRBV27 is recombined with TRBJ2-1, and the D gene may be TRBD2, 5 bases matching. The receptor comes from a human donor in good health. Some clones in this sample may be carry-over from other donors' samples. Sequences were obtained from PBMCs. This receptor carries the CDR3 CASSLSGGPYNEQFF. At the DNA level, the sequence is TGTGCCAGCAGTTTATCCGGCGGGCCCTACAATGAGCAGTTCTTC.